This entry features one TCR beta chain sequence. The sample is drawn from a study of beta chain features in type 1 diabetes. The V gene end was trimmed by 3 bases and the J gene end by 4 bases; junction bases not matched to a gene: 4. CDR1 is SGHRS, CDR2 YFSETQ, per germline. The CDR3 contains 14 residues. The whole isolated RNA underwent reverse transcription, so sequencing captured expressed TCRB transcripts. Deep immunoSEQ sequencing covered naive, central memory and regulatory T cell samples. Sequenced by immunoSEQ multiplex PCR; TCRdb stores in-frame clones only, minus some. The top ten clones hold around 0.63% of a sample with 150,000 or so clones, around a tenth of them seen once.

This sequence originates from a man aged 18 to 30 in good health. V is TRBV5-1 and J is TRBJ2-5; TRBD1 matches 9 bases. Source material: central memory CD4+ T cells from blood. In DNA, the CDR3 is TGCGCCAGCAGCTGGGGGACAGGGACAGAGACCCAGTACTTC. It specifies CASSWGTGTETQYF.